This T cell receptor (beta chain) comes out of a study of blood T cell repertoires in COVID-19. About the study: Researchers got acute and convalescent COVID-19 samples from the United States, Italy and Spain.

Per the study methods: The assay estimated nucleated cells by amplifying reference gene primers. Assay used: immunoSEQ multiplex PCR; TCRdb lists only in-frame clones, some missing. That table furnishes V, J and clone size, whereas the DNA furnished D and trimming. In the table there are approximately 190,000 clones, 84% of which are singletons. Trimming removed 3 bases at V and 2 bases at J, with 9 bases between. CDR1 and CDR2 from the germline V gene are SGHTA and FQGNSA. The CDR3 length is 14 residues. V is TRBV7-2 and J is TRBJ2-3; D is possibly TRBD2 (5 bases). The sequence was collected from a woman aged 25 to 39 who had been exposed to COVID-19. Sequenced: PBMCs or T cells enriched from blood (not recorded which). The CDR3 region is CASSFGGFTDTQYF. DNA of the CDR3: TGTGCCAGCAGCTTTGGCGGGTTCACAGATACGCAGTATTTT.